This T cell receptor beta chain was sequenced for a study of T cells after yellow fever vaccination. General study findings and limits: FACS-sorted repertoires could harbor abundant contaminating bulk-population clonotypes. Just a small share of clonotypes turned up in the CD4 compartment as well as the CD8 compartment.

The germline V and J ends were trimmed by 6 bases and 1 base, with 8 bases remaining between them. The CDR3 runs 13 residues. TCRdb used MiXCR to reprocess the 5' RACE reads, holding one entry per CDR3 protein. The sample gives around 350,000 distinct CDR3 sequences, around a tenth of which show up once; more than 15% is in the top ten. About this clonotype: Antigen: not known.

The source material was PBMCs, sampled on the day of the first yellow fever vaccination. This chain uses TRBV12-3 or TRBV12-4 with TRBJ2-3; D not certain. This receptor was identified in a man between 18 and 29 years old who received the YFV17D yellow fever vaccine. The CDR3 region has the DNA TGTGCCAGCAGATCCACGGGCACAGATACGCAGTATTTT. Translating it yields CASRSTGTDTQYF.